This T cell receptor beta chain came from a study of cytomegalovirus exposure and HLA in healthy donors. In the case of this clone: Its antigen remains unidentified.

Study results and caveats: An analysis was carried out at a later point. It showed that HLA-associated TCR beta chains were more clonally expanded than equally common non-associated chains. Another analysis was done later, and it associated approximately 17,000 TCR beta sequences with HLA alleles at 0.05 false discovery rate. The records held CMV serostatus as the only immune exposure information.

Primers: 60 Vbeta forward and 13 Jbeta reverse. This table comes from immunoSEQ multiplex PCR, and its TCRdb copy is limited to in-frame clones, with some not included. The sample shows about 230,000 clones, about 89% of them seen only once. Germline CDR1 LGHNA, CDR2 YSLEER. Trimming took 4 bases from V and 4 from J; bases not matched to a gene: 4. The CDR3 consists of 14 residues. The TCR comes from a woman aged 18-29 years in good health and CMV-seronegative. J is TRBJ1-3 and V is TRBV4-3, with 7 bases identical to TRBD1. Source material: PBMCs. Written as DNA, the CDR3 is TGCGCCAGCAGCCCCGGGACAGTCGGAAACACCATATATTTT. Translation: CASSPGTVGNTIYF.